A selection of T cell receptor beta chains follows, all from one sample in a study of CD8+ T cells in alopecia areata. The assay was immunoSEQ multiplex PCR, and TCRdb's table has in-frame clones only and misses some. The data contain around 100,000 clones, under 90% of them seen just once; the ten biggest clones take up 11%. The specimen was CD8+ T cells sorted from blood, collected between weeks 30 and 35, from a patient treated with tofacitinib. These receptors were obtained from a human donor with alopecia areata. Both conserved end residues are part of each CDR3. D genes are given only for firm matches. The size entry is marked missing in some rows and otherwise reads once, few, many or a size class.

v_gene,j_gene,abundance,d_gene,CDR3aa,CDR3nt
TRBV6-1,TRBJ1-4,NA,NA,CASPRESKNEKLFF,TGTGCCAGCCCGCGTGAGAGTAAAAATGAAAAACTGTTTTTT
TRBV7-6,TRBJ2-7,NA,NA,CASSPWRGSDEQYF,TGTGCCAGCAGCCCTTGGCGAGGGAGCGACGAGCAGTACTTC
TRBV29-1,TRBJ2-3,NA,NA,CSVPNSTDTQYF,TGCAGCGTTCCCAATAGCACAGATACGCAGTATTTT
TRBV5-6,TRBJ2-2,NA,TRBD2,CASLVAGNTGELFF,TGTGCCAGCCTAGTAGCGGGGAACACCGGGGAGCTGTTTTTT
TRBV19,TRBJ2-1,NA,TRBD1,CASSAGGDYNEQFF,TGTGCCAGTAGTGCAGGGGGAGACTACAATGAGCAGTTCTTC
TRBV5-4,TRBJ2-7,few,NA,CASSGPEEQYF,TGTGCCAGCAGCGGCCCCGAGGAGCAGTACTTC
TRBV11-2,TRBJ2-6,few,TRBD1,CASIDRGQGANVLTF,TGTGCCAGCATCGACAGGGGGCAAGGGGCCAACGTCCTGACTTTC
TRBV7-2,TRBJ2-1,NA,TRBD2,CASSSGTSGSVNEQFF,TGTGCCAGCAGCTCCGGGACTAGCGGGAGTGTAAATGAGCAGTTCTTC
TRBV6-1,TRBJ2-7,few,TRBD2,CASSVWSGSGVGEQYF,TGTGCCAGCAGTGTGTGGAGCGGGAGTGGGGTCGGCGAGCAGTACTTC
TRBV9,TRBJ1-1,NA,NA,CASSVVEGNTEAFF,TGTGCCAGCAGCGTAGTTGAGGGGAACACTGAAGCTTTCTTT
TRBV30,TRBJ1-2,NA,TRBD1,CAWRDGTGVGYTF,TGTGCCTGGAGGGACGGGACAGGGGTTGGCTACACCTTC
TRBV4-1,TRBJ2-3,NA,TRBD2,CASADSGRIADTQYF,TGCGCCAGCGCTGATAGCGGGAGGATCGCAGATACGCAGTATTTT
TRBV10-3,TRBJ2-1,NA,TRBD2,CAIRERGNQRNEQFF,TGTGCCATCAGGGAGCGGGGGAACCAAAGGAATGAGCAGTTCTTC
TRBV14,TRBJ2-1,NA,NA,CASSDPLLSSYNEQFF,TGTGCCAGCAGCGATCCACTCTTAAGCTCCTACAATGAGCAGTTCTTC